The entry that follows covers one T cell receptor beta chain sequence. Its cognate antigen is unknown. The sample belongs to a study of cytotoxic CD8 clonotypes in ibrutinib-treated CLL. Study at large: Response sampling came at median approximately a year of treatment, ranging roughly 6 to 36 months.

Study-wide results and caveats: At baseline, clonality was higher than in age-matched healthy donors and correlated with CD8+ counts.

Clones were sequenced by immunoSEQ multiplex PCR, and TCRdb holds only the in-frame ones, with some missing. Of roughly 170,000 clones listed, approximately 80% were seen once; the top ten hold roughly 4.6%. Per the germline V gene, CDR1 is SGHRS and CDR2 is YFSETQ. The V segment lost 0 bases and the J segment 4 bases; nucleotides outside the gene matches: 9. The CDR3 extends over 17 amino acids. The J gene is TRBJ2-2, the V gene TRBV5-1; the match to TRBD1 covers 7 bases. This sequence originates from a human donor with chronic lymphocytic leukemia. The sequenced sample was PBMCs, obtained after 24 months of ibrutinib treatment. The CDR3 region has the DNA TGCGCCAGCAGCTTGGGAGAACAAGGGGGCGGCACCGGGGAGCTGTTTTTT. As protein: CASSLGEQGGGTGELFF.